This T cell receptor (beta chain) emerged from a study of technical replicates of blood from a handful of donors. Produced via immunoSEQ multiplex PCR; TCRdb's table is partial and in-frame only. This sample has tens of thousands of clones; roughly 90% occur once, and the top ten carry 4.5% to 5%. Germline V gene sequence: CDR1 SGDLS, CDR2 YYNGEE. The CDR3 has 18 residues. V shed 3 bases and J 4 bases; nucleotides not matched to a gene: 9. The chain has TRBV9 and TRBJ2-5; 16 bases align to TRBD2. Sequences were obtained from PBMCs. The sequence was collected from a human donor in good health. Some clones in this sample may be carry-over from other donors' samples. The CDR3: CASSEGTSGGAVIETQYF. The CDR3 DNA reads as TGTGCCAGCAGCGAGGGGACTAGCGGGGGGGCGGTAATAGAGACCCAGTACTTC.